The 22 T cell receptor beta chains below come from one sample, sequenced in a study of a mutant IDH1 vaccine in newly diagnosed glioma. What these receptors recognize is not known. The data were produced by immunoSEQ multiplex PCR, yet TCRdb's version contains in-frame clones alone and is incomplete. This sample carries under 40,000 clones, 78% of them seen once, and the ten largest clones take around 10%. Time point here: week 35, safety follow-up. A single vaccine dose contained 300 ug of mutant IDH1 20-mer peptide, and topical imiquimod was used with it. The source material was PBMCs, sampled from a glioma patient whose treatment included an IDH1 peptide vaccine. These receptors all come from a middle-aged woman with glioma.

The chain couples TRBV18 to TRBJ1-1; 10 positions match TRBD1. Germline V gene data show CDR1 as KGHSH and CDR2 as LQKENI. The CDR3 has 14 residues. With V trimmed by 3 bases and J by 6 bases, 4 bases remained unmatched. CDR3: CASSPTGTGAEAFF. CDR3 bases: TGTGCCAGCTCACCTACCGGGACAGGGGCTGAAGCTTTCTTT.

The chain couples TRBV6-5 to TRBJ2-7, with D perhaps TRBD2 (5 bases). Trimming took off 8 bases at V and 4 bases at J, with 12 bases between the two ends. The CDR3 has 12 residues. Germline V gives CDR1 MNHEY, CDR2 SVGAGI. CDR3 sequence: CASVGESYEQYF. DNA for the CDR3: TGTGCCAGCGTCGGGGAATCGTACGAGCAGTACTTC.

The J gene is TRBJ2-7, the V gene TRBV9, with a possible D match to TRBD1 (6 bases). Trimming removed 2 bases at V and 2 bases at J, with 11 bases between. The CDR3 covers 14 residues. Germline assignment: CDR1 SGDLS and CDR2 YYNGEE. CDR3 residues: CASSVSAGAYEQYF. CDR3 sequence (DNA): TGTGCCAGCAGCGTTAGTGCAGGGGCCTACGAGCAGTACTTC. Complete variable domain (other parts from reference TRBV9 and TRBJ2-7): DSGVTQTPKHLITATGQRVTLRCSPRSGDLSVYWYQQSLDQGLQFLIQYYNGEERAKGNILERFSAQQFPDLHSELNLSSLELGDSALYFCASSVSAGAYEQYFGPGTRLTVT.

This clone was observed a single time. This chain uses TRBV2 with TRBJ1-4; TRBD1 is a possible D gene (5 bases). Germline CDR1 and CDR2: SNHLY and FYNNEI. CDR3 length: 13 residues. V lost 11 bases, J lost 3 bases, and 13 bases lay in between. This CDR3 reads CASSRAPNEKLFF. CDR3 nucleotide sequence: TGTGCCTCTTCCAGGGCCCCTAATGAAAAACTGTTTTTT. Full variable domain (rest looked up from reference TRBV2 and TRBJ1-4): EPEVTQTPSHQVTQMGQEVILRCVPISNHLYFYWYRQILGQKVEFLVSFYNNEISEKSEIFDDQFSVERPDGSNFTLKIRSTKLEDSAMYFCASSRAPNEKLFFGSGTQLSVL.

The chain is built from TRBV5-1 and TRBJ2-7; D is undetermined. Germline CDR1 SGHRS, CDR2 YFSETQ. Trimming took 5 bases from V and 1 from J, leaving 16 bases between them. CDR3 size: 15 residues. CDR3 in amino acids: CASSDYVRKSYEQYF. In DNA, the CDR3 is TGCGCCAGCAGTGATTATGTGAGGAAATCCTACGAGCAGTACTTC.

The V and J genes are TRBV9 and TRBJ2-1, with 9 positions matching TRBD1. This CDR3 region has 15 residues. Germline V CDR1 and CDR2: SGDLS, YYNGEE. With 4 bases clipped from V and 10 bases from J, the junction kept 12 bases outside the gene matches. The chain's CDR3 is CASSPRDREWAEQFF. Here the CDR3 DNA reads TGTGCCAGCAGCCCCCGGGACAGGGAGTGGGCGGAGCAGTTCTTC.

V and J are TRBV6-6 and TRBJ1-6; D is ambiguous. Germline V gene sequence: CDR1 MNHNY, CDR2 SVGAGI (reference sequence). V gave up 4 bases and J gave up 4 bases, with 8 bases separating them. CDR3 length equals 14 residues. The chain's CDR3 is CASSLTEYNSPLHF. In DNA form, the CDR3 reads TGTGCCAGCAGTTTAACAGAGTATAATTCACCCCTCCACTTT.

This clone has only a few counts. This chain joins TRBV5-1 and TRBJ1-1, with D hard to call. Germline V gene data show CDR1 as SGHRS and CDR2 as YFSETQ. The ends were cut back, 5 bases at V and 2 bases at J, with 10 bases in the middle. This CDR3 contains 13 residues. CDR3 sequence reads: CASRYARNTEAFF. In nucleotides, the CDR3 is TGCGCCAGCAGATACGCCCGTAACACTGAAGCTTTCTTT.

This clone has a single count. This chain joins TRBV29-1 and TRBJ1-1; tentative D call: TRBD1 (5 bases). This CDR3 is built from 11 residues. Trimming left V 4 bases short and J 7 bases short, with 10 bases between. CDR1 and CDR2 (germline): SQVTM, ANQGSEA. CDR3 sequence reads: CSVGQGFEAFF. The CDR3 nucleotides read TGCAGCGTTGGGCAGGGATTTGAAGCTTTCTTT.

This clone was seen only a few times. The CDR3 DNA is TGTGCCAGCAGCTTAATCAAGGGCACTTCAGGAAACACCATATATTTT. This gives the protein CASSLIKGTSGNTIYF. The chain combines TRBV7-9 with TRBJ1-3; D gene uncertain. The CDR3 is 16 amino acids. The V end lost 2 bases, the J end lost 4 bases, and 15 bases lay between the germline ends. Germline V gene sequence: CDR1 SEHNR, CDR2 FQNEAQ (reference sequence).

The chain has TRBV4-1 and TRBJ2-3, with 9 bases aligning to TRBD2. V lost 0 bases and J lost 5; bases outside the gene matches: 6. The CDR3 loop spans 16 amino acids. Looked up from germline, CDR1 is MGHRA and CDR2 is YSYEKL. Here the CDR3 reads CASSQDGGGAVDTQYF. In DNA, the CDR3 is TGCGCCAGCAGCCAAGATGGCGGGGGGGCCGTAGATACGCAGTATTTT.

The CDR3 region has the DNA TGTGCCAGCAGCGTACAGATTACCGATGGCTACACCTTC. It encodes CASSVQITDGYTF. The chain uses TRBV9 and TRBJ1-2; D unresolved. The CDR3 spans 13 residues. V lost 1 base to trimming and J lost 6 bases, with 10 bases between them. Germline CDR1 SGDLS, CDR2 YYNGEE.

This chain joins TRBV7-9 and TRBJ1-5; D gene unclear. V lost 7 bases and J 0 bases, leaving 7 bases between the germline ends. The CDR3 length is 13 residues. Germline V lookup: CDR1 SEHNR, CDR2 FQNEAQ (reference sequence). CDR3 in DNA: TGTGCCAGCACCCCATATAGCAATCAGCCCCAGCATTTT. Translation: CASTPYSNQPQHF.

The CDR3 sequence: CATSSQFQGVHNEQFF. The CDR3 DNA is TGTGCCACCAGCAGCCAATTCCAGGGGGTGCACAATGAGCAGTTCTTC. V gene TRBV15 combines with J gene TRBJ2-1, with TRBD1 matching over 7 bases. Germline V gene lookup returns CDR1 LNHNV and CDR2 YYDKDF (reference sequence). There are 16 residues in the CDR3. Losses at the gene ends were 3 bases for V and 5 bases for J; bases not matched to a gene: 10.

Only one count was recorded for this clone. The chain combines TRBV9 with TRBJ2-5, with 9 bases aligning to TRBD1. CDR1 is SGDLS and CDR2 is YYNGEE in the germline V gene. With 5 bases clipped from V and 2 bases from J, the junction kept 4 bases outside the gene matches. The CDR3 length is 14 residues. CDR3 DNA: TGTGCCAGCAGTTGGGGACAGGGTCAAGAGACCCAGTACTTC. Amino acids: CASSWGQGQETQYF.

This chain joins TRBV11-2 and TRBJ1-2; the match to TRBD1 covers 10 bases. With 1 base clipped from V and 4 bases from J, the junction kept 9 bases outside the gene matches. CDR3 size: 17 residues. In germline, CDR1 is SGHAT, CDR2 FQNNGV. CDR3 loop: CASSLAGTGVILYGYTF. DNA for the CDR3: TGTGCCAGCAGCTTAGCCGGGACAGGGGTTATCCTCTATGGCTACACCTTC.

The rearrangement links TRBV19 to TRBJ2-1, with D possibly matching TRBD1 (7 bases). Deletions cut 3 bases from V and 11 bases from J, with 23 bases between. Looked up from germline, CDR1 is LNHDA and CDR2 is SQIVND (reference sequence). The CDR3 is 16 amino acids. The CDR3 protein is CASSILIGRGASQQFF. DNA of the CDR3: TGTGCCAGTAGTATTTTGATTGGCAGGGGGGCTTCCCAGCAGTTCTTC.

The chain is built from TRBV27 and TRBJ1-6; 8 nucleotides match TRBD1. Trimming cost V 0 bases and J 13 bases; bases outside gene matches: 11. The germline gives CDR1 MNHEY, CDR2 SMNVEV (reference sequence). CDR3 length equals 16 residues. The CDR3 nucleotides are TGTGCCAGCAGTTTATCTGGCCAGGGGGCTGTCGATCCCCTCCACTTT. Protein sequence: CASSLSGQGAVDPLHF.

The genes are TRBV5-4 and TRBJ2-3, with TRBD2 identical over 13 bases. Unmatched junction bases numbered 7, after V lost 4 bases and J lost 5 bases. CDR1 and CDR2 from the germline V gene are SGHNT and YYREEE (reference sequence). CDR3 length: 16 residues. CDR3 region: CASSLTSGGAGDTQYF. CDR3 bases: TGTGCCAGCAGCCTAACTAGCGGGGGGGCGGGAGATACGCAGTATTTT. The complete variable domain, with remaining parts taken from reference TRBV5-4 and TRBJ2-3, reads ETGVTQSPTHLIKTRGQQVTLRCSSQSGHNTVSWYQQALGQGPQFIFQYYREEENGRGNFPPRFSGLQFPNYSSELNVNALELDDSALYLCASSLTSGGAGDTQYFGPGTRLTVL.

The chain joins TRBV6-5 to TRBJ1-6; D ambiguous. Deletions cut 6 bases from V and 1 base from J, with 7 bases between. The CDR3 length is 14 residues. Germline CDR1 is MNHEY and CDR2 is SVGAGI. The CDR3 sequence is CASRVRSYNSPLHF. CDR3 DNA sequence: TGTGCCAGCAGAGTACGATCCTATAATTCACCCCTCCACTTT.

This chain connects TRBV18 to TRBJ2-7, with TRBD1 matching over 9 bases. The V gene's germline CDR1 is KGHSH and CDR2 LQKENI. This CDR3 has 14 amino acids. Trimming at V came to 3 bases and at J to 4 bases, leaving 4 bases not matched to a gene. CDR3 region: CASSPGTGPYEQYF. The CDR3 DNA reads as TGTGCCAGCTCACCCGGGACAGGGCCTTACGAGCAGTACTTC.

This clone was counted between two and nine times. The chain uses TRBV7-9 and TRBJ1-1; TRBD1 is a possible D gene (5 bases). Trimming removed 1 base at V and 5 bases at J, with 11 bases between. In germline, CDR1 is SEHNR, CDR2 FQNEAQ (reference sequence). This CDR3 has 14 residues. CDR3 region: CASSLGQSVTEAFF. In nucleotides, the CDR3 is TGTGCCAGCAGCTTAGGACAGTCGGTGACTGAAGCTTTCTTT. Drawing the rest from reference TRBV7-9 and TRBJ1-1, the complete variable domain is DTGVSQNPRHKITKRGQNVTFRCDPISEHNRLYWYRQTLGQGPEFLTYFQNEAQLEKSRLLSDRFSAERPKGSFSTLEIQRTEQGDSAMYLCASSLGQSVTEAFFGQGTRLTVV.